These T cell receptor beta chains were read from a single sample in a study of T cell repertoires in cytomegalovirus infection. Their antigen targets remain unknown. From the reads, TCRdb called clonotypes with MiXCR, one entry per CDR3 protein. The profile shows some 71,000 distinct CDR3 sequences, 25% to 30% of them singletons. The specimen comprised CD8+ T cells from cultured PBMCs, sampled from culture after CMV antigen stimulation. The source is a human donor in good health (CMV status not recorded). Some clones in this sample may be carry-over from other donors' samples. Both conserved end residues are part of each CDR3. Fields, in order: D gene, clone size, V gene, J gene, CDR3 DNA, CDR3 protein. A D gene is named only where the DNA matches it firmly. Expanded clones get a size class; other rows say once, few or many, or leave the size out.

TRBD2,few,TRBV7-6,TRBJ2-7,TGTGCCAGCAGCTCGCAAACTAGCGGGCCGTCCTACGAGCAGTACTTC,CASSSQTSGPSYEQYF
.,.,TRBV7-6,TRBJ2-3,TGTGCCAGCAGCTTAAGGGCGGCCTACACAGATACGCAGTATTTT,CASSLRAAYTDTQYF
TRBD2,few,TRBV12-3/TRBV12-4,TRBJ2-7,TGTGCCAGCAGCTTGGGACTAGTAGCCGAGCAGTACTTC,CASSLGLVAEQYF
.,.,TRBV2,TRBJ2-5,TGTGCCACCCGACTTCCCACAAACCAAGAGACCCAGTACTTC,CATRLPTNQETQYF
TRBD2,few,TRBV5-6,TRBJ2-1,TGTGCCAGCGAGTGGGCTAGCGGTAACAATGAGCAGTTCTTC,CASEWASGNNEQFF
.,.,TRBV12-3/TRBV12-4,TRBJ2-3,TGTGCCAGCAGCCCCCGGGACACGAACACAGATACGCAGTATTTT,CASSPRDTNTDTQYF
.,.,TRBV28,TRBJ2-7,TGTGCCAGCAGTTTCGTTACCGATTTTCTTGGTGAGAAGTACTTC,CASSFVTDFLGEKYF
.,many,TRBV6-1,TRBJ2-2,TGTGCCAGTAACGGCGGGGAGCTGTTTTTT,CASNGGELFF
TRBD1,few,TRBV29-1,TRBJ2-7,TGCAGCGCCTACATTGCAGGGGGCGGGTACGAGCAGTACTTC,CSAYIAGGGYEQYF
TRBD1,.,TRBV10-3,TRBJ1-1,TGTGCCATCAGTGACCCCAACAGGGGCATTGACACTGAAGCTTTCTTT,CAISDPNRGIDTEAFF
TRBD1,few,TRBV11-2,TRBJ2-7,TGTGCCAGCAGCTCCCCGTCTCCGGGACAGATGGACGAGCAGTACTTC,CASSSPSPGQMDEQYF
.,few,TRBV11-3,TRBJ1-1,TGTGCCAGCAGCATTAGCCGCAGCGCCGCTCCAGCTTTCTTT,CASSISRSAAPAFF
.,.,TRBV27,TRBJ2-7,TGTGCCAGCAGTTTTGGAGTAGGGGAGCAGTACTTC,CASSFGVGEQYF
.,few,TRBV19,TRBJ1-4,TGTGCCAGTAAGGTTTCAACTAATGAAAAACTGTTTTTT,CASKVSTNEKLFF
.,.,TRBV7-2,TRBJ2-7,TGTGCCAGCAGCCTACCCCTGGACTCTCCCCTCGAGCAGTACTTC,CASSLPLDSPLEQYF
.,.,TRBV6-1,TRBJ2-6,TGTGCCAGCAAAACCCCACCATCTGGGGCCAACGTCCTGACTTTC,CASKTPPSGANVLTF
.,.,TRBV7-6,TRBJ1-1,TGTGCCAGCAGCTCCGGGGGTCGTAGTGAAGCTTTCTTT,CASSSGGRSEAFF
.,.,TRBV2,TRBJ1-1,TGTGCCAGCAGTGAAGGGACAGAGAACACTGAAGCTTTCTTT,CASSEGTENTEAFF
.,.,TRBV12-3/TRBV12-4,TRBJ2-1,TGTGCCAGCAGTTTGGGACACTCCAATGAGCAGTTCTTC,CASSLGHSNEQFF
.,.,TRBV18,TRBJ1-1,TGTGCCAGCTCACCGGGGGGGAGCACTGAAGCTTTCTTT,CASSPGGSTEAFF
.,.,TRBV3-1,TRBJ2-2,TGTGCCAGCAGCCAAACGACCGGGGAGCTGTTTTTT,CASSQTTGELFF
.,once,TRBV28,TRBJ2-7,TGTGCCAGCAGCTACGTGGCAGCCGCCTACGAGCAGTACTTC,CASSYVAAAYEQYF
.,.,TRBV7-9,TRBJ1-2,TGTGCCAGCAGCCAAGGGACTTATGGCTACACCTTC,CASSQGTYGYTF
.,.,TRBV18,TRBJ2-1,TGTGCCAGCTCACTCAACACAGGCGGTAATGAGCAGTTCTTC,CASSLNTGGNEQFF
.,.,TRBV11-2,TRBJ1-6,TGTGCCACCTCAGAGAGTTATAATTCACCCCTCCACTTT,CATSESYNSPLHF
.,.,TRBV27,TRBJ1-5,TGTGCCAGCAGTTTCAGGGGTAGCAATCAGCCCCAGCATTTT,CASSFRGSNQPQHF
.,.,TRBV4-3,TRBJ2-7,TGCGCCAGCAGCCAGGACTTGGGCAGGGGAATTTTTCACAAGCAATACTTC,CASSQDLGRGIFHKQYF
TRBD2,many,TRBV27,TRBJ2-7,TGTGCCAGCAGTCCACAGGGACTAGTTGTGTACGAGCAGTACTTC,CASSPQGLVVYEQYF